These 29 T cell receptor beta chains originate from one sample sequenced in a study of blood T cell repertoires in COVID-19. Assay: immunoSEQ multiplex PCR; the TCRdb copy retains only in-frame clones and omits some. In the table there are a few hundred thousand clones, 88% of which are singletons. Sequenced sample: PBMCs or T cells enriched from blood (not recorded which). The receptors shown here come from a woman under 30 who had been exposed to COVID-19.

This chain uses TRBV5-4 with TRBJ1-5; TRBD1 might be the D (6 bases). The CDR3 is 12 amino acids. Germline V gene lookup returns CDR1 SGHNT and CDR2 YYREEE (reference sequence). V lost 1 base and J 9 bases, leaving 8 bases between the germline ends. The CDR3 coding sequence is TGTGCCAGCAGCTTGAGGGGGGGGCCCCAGCATTTT. Translated: CASSLRGGPQHF.

The CDR3 sequence: CASSLEGLRLAGDHEQFF. CDR3 DNA sequence: TGTGCCAGCAGCTTAGAGGGCCTTCGGCTAGCGGGAGACCATGAGCAGTTCTTC. The gene calls are TRBV7-6 and TRBJ2-1; 10 bases align to TRBD2. The germline V gene has CDR1 SGHVS and CDR2 FNYEAQ. The CDR3 totals 18 residues. V dropped 1 base and J dropped 8; count of bases not matched to a gene: 14.

The chain couples TRBV15 to TRBJ2-5, with TRBD1 matching over 9 bases. Losses at the gene ends were 6 bases for V and 2 bases for J; bases not matched to a gene: 7. This CDR3 has 15 residues. The germline CDR1 and CDR2 sequences are LNHNV and YYDKDF (reference sequence). DNA of the CDR3: TGTGCCACCAGTTTGGGACAGGGAATTCAAGAGACCCAGTACTTC. Protein product: CATSLGQGIQETQYF.

CDR3 in amino acids: CASSPSTGDTWTYEQYF. The CDR3 DNA sequence: TGTGCCAGCAGCCCTTCCACCGGGGACACCTGGACTTACGAGCAGTACTTC. This chain connects TRBV3-1 (or the pseudogene TRBV3-2) to TRBJ2-7; a possible D gene is TRBD1 (6 bases). The CDR3 has 17 amino acids. CDR1 LGHDT and CDR2 YNNKEL come from the germline V gene (reference sequence). V shed 4 bases and J shed 4 bases, with 23 bases lying between them.

The chain couples TRBV27 to TRBJ1-5; 7 nucleotides agree with TRBD1. Germline V CDR1 and CDR2: MNHEY, SMNVEV (reference sequence). V gave up 6 bases and J gave up 2 bases; unmatched junction bases: 7. The CDR3 totals 15 residues. CDR3 bases: TGTGCCAGCAGACAGGGGAGTAGAGGCAATCAGCCCCAGCATTTT. Translating it yields CASRQGSRGNQPQHF.

The chain has TRBV24-1 and TRBJ2-1; a possible D gene is TRBD2 (6 bases). Trimming took off 3 bases at V and 4 bases at J, with 15 bases between the two ends. Per the germline V gene, CDR1 is KGHDR and CDR2 is SFDVKD. The CDR3 contains 16 residues. CDR3 residues: CATSDGPGLTYNEQFF. As DNA, the CDR3 is TGTGCCACCAGTGATGGACCGGGACTCACGTACAATGAGCAGTTCTTC.

CDR3 in DNA: TGTGCCAGCAGTTGGCTAGCGGGAGGCGGCAATGAGCAGTTCTTC. It encodes CASSWLAGGGNEQFF. The V and J genes are TRBV28 and TRBJ2-1; 11 nucleotides match TRBD2. The CDR3 spans 15 residues. V shed 4 bases, J shed 6 bases, and the junction held 5 bases outside the gene matches. Looked up from germline, CDR1 is MDHEN and CDR2 is SYDVKM.

The chain is built from TRBV10-2 and TRBJ2-1; D ambiguous. The CDR3 runs 13 residues. Germline V gene lookup returns CDR1 WSHSY and CDR2 SAAADI. The V end lost 0 bases, the J end lost 7 bases, and 7 bases lay between the germline ends. The CDR3 here is CASSESSRNEQFF. The CDR3 DNA follows: TGCGCCAGCAGTGAGTCGAGCAGGAATGAGCAGTTCTTC.

Written as DNA, the CDR3 is TGTGCCAGCAGCTTAGGTGTTCCGCTAGCGGGAGGGCCTCATGAGCAGTTCTTC. Encoded protein: CASSLGVPLAGGPHEQFF. The chain has TRBV11-2 and TRBJ2-1; TRBD2 aligns across 12 bases. Per the germline V gene, CDR1 is SGHAT and CDR2 is FQNNGV. The CDR3 contains 18 residues. V dropped 1 base and J dropped 8; count of bases not matched to a gene: 12. The full variable domain, in which reference TRBV11-2 and TRBJ2-1 provide the parts outside the CDR3, is EAGVAQSPRYKIIEKRQSVAFWCNPISGHATLYWYQQILGQGPKLLIQFQNNGVVDDSQLPKDRFSAERLKGVDSTLKIQPAKLEDSAVYLCASSLGVPLAGGPHEQFFGPGTRLTVL.

This chain joins TRBV29-1 and TRBJ2-5; the D gene is possibly TRBD1 (6 bases). The germline CDR1 and CDR2 sequences are SQVTM and ANQGSEA. The CDR3 length is 13 residues. Trimming took off 6 bases at V and 4 bases at J, with 15 bases between the two ends. The DNA of the CDR3 is TGCAGCGTCAGGGGCAGGTTGACAGAGACCCAGTACTTC. Its translation: CSVRGRLTETQYF.

The chain combines TRBV4-1 with TRBJ1-5, with TRBD1 matching over 8 bases. The CDR3 is 14 residues long. CDR1 is MGHRA and CDR2 is YSYEKL in the germline V gene. J lost 4 bases, V lost 3 bases, and 2 bases had no gene match. CDR3 DNA sequence: TGCGCCAGCAGCCAGACAGGGGCTAATCAGCCCCAGCATTTT. This encodes CASSQTGANQPQHF.

The chain uses TRBV6-5 and TRBJ1-5, with 7 nucleotides matching TRBD1. The junction had 9 bases not matched to a gene; V was cut back by 6 bases and J by 4 bases. Germline loops: CDR1 MNHEY, CDR2 SVGAGI. The CDR3 extends over 15 amino acids. The CDR3 DNA follows: TGTGCCAGCAGGATGGACAGGTGGATAAATCAGCCCCAGCATTTT. This translates into CASRMDRWINQPQHF.

The chain links TRBV11-1 to TRBJ2-3; D gene uncertain. Trimming took 2 bases from V and 2 from J, leaving 11 bases between them. The CDR3 runs 15 residues. Per germline, CDR1 SGHAT and CDR2 FQDESV (reference sequence). In DNA form, the CDR3 reads TGTGCCAGCAGCTTACGCGCAGGTTACACAGATACGCAGTATTTT. Amino acids: CASSLRAGYTDTQYF.

On this clone itself: At one end the junction does not follow the germline gene, possibly because of a read error. J is TRBJ1-2 and V is TRBV19; D gene ambiguous. The CDR3 has 11 residues. The germline V gene has CDR1 LNHDA and CDR2 SQIVND (reference sequence). The CDR3 sequence: CASSIYGVAHF. For the CDR3, the DNA is TGTGCCAGTAGTATTTATGGAGTGGCTCACTTC. Looking up the rest from reference TRBV19 and TRBJ1-2 gives the full variable domain: DGGITQSPKYLFRKEGQNVTLSCEQNLNHDAMYWYRQDPGQGLRLIYYSQIVNDFQKGDIAEGYSVSREKKESFPLTVTSAQKNPTAFYLCASSIYGVAHFGSGTRLTVV.

This clone showed up just once. The chain joins TRBV3-1 (or the pseudogene TRBV3-2) to TRBJ2-1; a weak D match, TRBD1 (6 bases). Per germline, CDR1 LGHDT and CDR2 YNNKEL (reference sequence). V gave up 2 bases and J gave up 9 bases, with 26 bases separating them. The CDR3 is 18 amino acids. The CDR3 protein is CASSQLVRRGYPAPEQFF. CDR3 nucleotide sequence: TGTGCCAGCAGCCAATTGGTCCGCAGGGGTTATCCCGCTCCTGAGCAGTTCTTC.

This sequence joins TRBV16 and TRBJ2-7; possibly TRBD2 for D (5 bases). V was shortened by 2 bases and J by 6 bases, with 11 bases between the two germline ends. The germline V gene encodes CDR1 KGHSY and CDR2 FQNENV. This CDR3 is built from 13 residues. Written as DNA, the CDR3 is TGTGCCAGCAGCCAAGGTGTTAGCGCCGAGCAGTACTTC. Translating gives CASSQGVSAEQYF.

The V gene is TRBV27, the J gene TRBJ2-2; D gene unclear. Trimming stripped 4 bases from V and 2 bases from J, with 8 bases between. Per the germline V gene, CDR1 is MNHEY and CDR2 is SMNVEV (reference sequence). This CDR3 is 14 amino acids long. The CDR3 DNA reads as TGTGCCAGCAGTTCCGGTAGCAACACCGGGGAGCTGTTTTTT. This sequence encodes CASSSGSNTGELFF.

The chain has TRBV7-2 and TRBJ2-7; 7 bases are shared with TRBD1. The germline gives CDR1 SGHTA, CDR2 FQGNSA. V trimming: 1 base; J trimming: 6 bases; junction bases outside the gene matches: 6. CDR3 length equals 14 residues. The DNA of the CDR3 is TGTGCCAGCAGCTTAGGTTGGACAGGCTCCGAGCAGTACTTC. Encoded protein: CASSLGWTGSEQYF.

CDR3 sequence: CASSPGTNNQPQHF. In DNA, the CDR3 is TGTGCCAGCTCACCGGGGACAAATAATCAGCCCCAGCATTTT. This chain joins TRBV18 and TRBJ1-5, with a possible D match to TRBD1 (6 bases). CDR1 is KGHSH, CDR2 LQKENI, per germline. The CDR3 covers 14 residues. V was pared by 3 bases and J by 4 bases, with 10 bases between.

This clone appeared a few times. This chain uses TRBV2 with TRBJ1-5; D uncertain. This CDR3 comprises 15 residues. Germline CDR1 is SNHLY and CDR2 is FYNNEI. The ends were cut back, 5 bases at V and 2 bases at J, with 13 bases in the middle. This CDR3 is CASSLIQAGNQPQHF. CDR3 nucleotides: TGTGCCAGCAGTCTCATCCAAGCTGGCAATCAGCCCCAGCATTTT.

The chain joins TRBV7-9 to TRBJ2-7, with D perhaps matching TRBD2 (5 bases). Trimming cost V 5 bases and J 3 bases, with 5 bases left between them. The germline CDR1 and CDR2 sequences are SEHNR and FQNEAQ (reference sequence). The CDR3 runs to 11 residues. The CDR3 coding sequence is TGTGCCAGCAGCCGGGGCTACGAGCAGTACTTC. Translating it yields CASSRGYEQYF.

In nucleotides, the CDR3 is TGTGCCAGCAGCACAAGCACTAGCGGGAGGTACGAGCAGTACTTC. It is translated as CASSTSTSGRYEQYF. The genes are TRBV28 and TRBJ2-7, with 12 bases identical to TRBD2. The CDR3 totals 15 residues. CDR1 and CDR2 from the germline V gene are MDHEN and SYDVKM. The trim removed 6 bases at V and 4 bases at J, leaving 7 bases unmatched.

The genes are TRBV10-3 and TRBJ2-7; a possible D gene is TRBD1 (6 bases). V was trimmed by 10 bases and J by 6 bases, leaving 19 bases between them. Looked up from germline, CDR1 is ENHRY and CDR2 is SYGVKD. CDR3 size: 13 residues. Here the CDR3 reads CATAALQGTEQYF. The CDR3 DNA sequence: TGTGCCACCGCGGCTTTACAGGGCACCGAGCAGTACTTC.

Only a few counts were recorded for this clone. The rearrangement uses TRBV11-2 and TRBJ2-7, with a weak D call TRBD2 (6 bases). In germline, CDR1 is SGHAT, CDR2 FQNNGV. CDR3 size: 16 residues. V lost 0 bases, J lost 7 bases, and 19 bases lay in between. The CDR3 coding sequence is TGTGCCAGCAGCTTAGATCTCGGTGGGGGGACTGAAGAGCAGTACTTC. Translation: CASSLDLGGGTEEQYF.

The chain links TRBV12-1 to TRBJ1-5. TRBV12-1 corresponds to a pseudogene. The CDR3 consists of 12 residues. In DNA, the CDR3 is TGTGCCAGCAGCTTTAGCGGGGTTCCCCAGCATTTT. It encodes CASSFSGVPQHF.

This chain connects TRBV25-1 to TRBJ2-3, with D tentatively TRBD2 (5 bases). The CDR3 is 15 residues long. In germline, CDR1 is MGHDK, CDR2 SYGVNS. V lost 5 bases, J lost 0 bases, and 12 bases lay in between. The DNA of the CDR3 is TGTGCCAGCAGTCGGAGCGGACGGAGCACAGATACGCAGTATTTT. Its protein product is CASSRSGRSTDTQYF.

The rearrangement links TRBV6-5 to TRBJ1-5; TRBD1 might be the D (6 bases). V lost 9 bases and J lost 2, with 17 bases in between. Germline CDR1 MNHEY, CDR2 SVGAGI. The length of the CDR3 is 15 residues. The CDR3 spells CASRGVAGGNQPQHF. Written as DNA, the CDR3 is TGTGCCAGTAGGGGTGTGGCAGGGGGCAATCAGCCCCAGCATTTT.

The chain employs TRBV6-1 and TRBJ1-3, with 7 bases fitting TRBD1. The V gene end was trimmed by 3 bases and the J gene end by 2 bases; junction bases not matched to a gene: 7. The V gene's germline CDR1 is MNHNS and CDR2 SASEGT. The CDR3 runs 16 residues. CDR3 coding DNA: TGTGCCAGCAGTGACAGGAATGACAGGGCTGGAAACACCATATATTTT. It translates to CASSDRNDRAGNTIYF.

The chain combines TRBV15 with TRBJ1-4; D unresolved. Looked up from germline, CDR1 is LNHNV and CDR2 is YYDKDF (reference sequence). The CDR3 spans 15 residues. V dropped 0 bases and J dropped 8 bases, with 13 bases sitting between them. The CDR3 protein is CATSRDLSPAEKLFF. CDR3 nucleotides: TGTGCCACCAGCAGAGATTTAAGCCCAGCGGAAAAACTGTTTTTT.